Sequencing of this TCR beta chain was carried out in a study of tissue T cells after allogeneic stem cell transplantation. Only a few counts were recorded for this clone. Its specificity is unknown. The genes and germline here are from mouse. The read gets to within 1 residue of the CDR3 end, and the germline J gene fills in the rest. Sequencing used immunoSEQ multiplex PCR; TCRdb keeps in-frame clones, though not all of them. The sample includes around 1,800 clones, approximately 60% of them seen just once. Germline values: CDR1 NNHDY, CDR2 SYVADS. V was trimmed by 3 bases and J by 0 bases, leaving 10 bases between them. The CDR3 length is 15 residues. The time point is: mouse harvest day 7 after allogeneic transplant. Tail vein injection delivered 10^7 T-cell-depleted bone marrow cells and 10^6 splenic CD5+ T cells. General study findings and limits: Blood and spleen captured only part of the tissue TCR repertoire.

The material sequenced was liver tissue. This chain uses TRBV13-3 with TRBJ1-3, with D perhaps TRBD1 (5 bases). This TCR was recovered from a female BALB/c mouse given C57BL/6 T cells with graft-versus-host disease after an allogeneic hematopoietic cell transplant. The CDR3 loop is CASSGTFNSGNTLYF. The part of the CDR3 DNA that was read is TGTGCCAGCAGTGGGACATTCAATTCTGGAAATACGCTCTAT. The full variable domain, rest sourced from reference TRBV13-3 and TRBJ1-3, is EAAVTQSPRSKVAVTGGKVTLSCHQTNNHDYMYWYRQDTGHGLRLIHYSYVADSTEKGDIPDGYKASRPSQENFSLILELASLSQTAVYFCASSGTFNSGNTLYFGEGSRLIVV.